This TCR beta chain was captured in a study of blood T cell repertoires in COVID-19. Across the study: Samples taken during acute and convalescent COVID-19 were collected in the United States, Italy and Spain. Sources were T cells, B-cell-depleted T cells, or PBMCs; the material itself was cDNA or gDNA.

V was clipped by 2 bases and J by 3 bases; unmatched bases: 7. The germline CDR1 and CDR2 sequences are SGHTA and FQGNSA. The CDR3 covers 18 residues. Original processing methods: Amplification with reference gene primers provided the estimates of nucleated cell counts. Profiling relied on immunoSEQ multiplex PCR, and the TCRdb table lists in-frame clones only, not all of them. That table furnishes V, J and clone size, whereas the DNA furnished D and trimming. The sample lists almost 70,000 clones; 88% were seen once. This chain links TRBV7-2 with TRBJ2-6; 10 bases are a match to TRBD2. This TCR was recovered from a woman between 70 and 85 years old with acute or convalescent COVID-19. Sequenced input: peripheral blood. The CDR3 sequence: CASSLNLAGAGGANVLTF. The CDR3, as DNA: TGTGCCAGCAGCTTAAACCTAGCGGGAGCTGGTGGGGCCAACGTCCTGACTTTC.